Listed below are T cell receptor beta chains from one sample, sequenced in a study of blood T cell repertoires in COVID-19. The table came from immunoSEQ multiplex PCR; TCRdb's copy has only in-frame clones and leaves some out. The sample consists of tens of thousands of clones, about 73% of them appearing once. Material: peripheral blood. These receptors were taken from a woman in her sixties or seventies with acute or convalescent COVID-19. Each CDR3 is given with its conserved first and last residue. The D gene is left open where the match is weak.

j_gene: TRBJ2-3
d_gene: -
v_gene: TRBV12-3/TRBV12-4
CDR3aa: CASSDSRTDTQYF

j_gene: TRBJ2-5
d_gene: TRBD2
v_gene: TRBV4-1
CDR3aa: CASSQDRSSGGEKETQYF

j_gene: TRBJ2-1
d_gene: -
v_gene: TRBV4-2
CDR3aa: CASSPSHGDNEQFF

j_gene: TRBJ2-7
d_gene: TRBD1
v_gene: TRBV11-1
CDR3aa: CASSYTGTGNYEQYF

j_gene: TRBJ1-4
d_gene: -
v_gene: TRBV4-1
CDR3aa: CASSRLTGNEKLFF

j_gene: TRBJ1-2
d_gene: TRBD1
v_gene: TRBV7-3
CDR3aa: CASTPTGKGDGYTF

j_gene: TRBJ1-1
d_gene: -
v_gene: TRBV29-1
CDR3aa: CSVSGVNTEAFF

j_gene: TRBJ1-1
d_gene: -
v_gene: TRBV5-1
CDR3aa: CASSPSGSNTEAFF

j_gene: TRBJ1-5
d_gene: -
v_gene: TRBV29-1
CDR3aa: CSVRGSTYQPQHF

j_gene: TRBJ2-6
d_gene: -
v_gene: TRBV9
CDR3aa: CASSRNFGRDSGANVLTF

j_gene: TRBJ1-3
d_gene: -
v_gene: TRBV27
CDR3aa: CASSLSGAGGNTIYF

j_gene: TRBJ2-7
d_gene: -
v_gene: TRBV9
CDR3aa: CASSGGNRSPGDEQYF

j_gene: TRBJ1-6
d_gene: TRBD1
v_gene: TRBV11-1
CDR3aa: CASSHGRQGGSSLHF

j_gene: TRBJ1-1
d_gene: TRBD1
v_gene: TRBV7-9
CDR3aa: CASTGASGNTEAFF

j_gene: TRBJ1-6
d_gene: TRBD1
v_gene: TRBV2
CDR3aa: CASLRDRGGNSPLHF

j_gene: TRBJ2-2
d_gene: -
v_gene: TRBV9
CDR3aa: CASSVVGAEGRGELFF

j_gene: TRBJ1-3
d_gene: -
v_gene: TRBV7-9
CDR3aa: CASSLKKGPSGNTIYF

j_gene: TRBJ2-1
d_gene: -
v_gene: TRBV27
CDR3aa: CASSFLPRGGYNEQFF

j_gene: TRBJ1-5
d_gene: -
v_gene: TRBV24-1
CDR3aa: CATSGSGRPQHF

j_gene: TRBJ1-5
d_gene: -
v_gene: TRBV5-1
CDR3aa: CASSLGSTRRTQHF

j_gene: TRBJ1-2
d_gene: TRBD1
v_gene: TRBV5-6
CDR3aa: CASSLGTGGRFGYTF

j_gene: TRBJ2-3
d_gene: TRBD2
v_gene: TRBV3-1/TRBV3-2
CDR3aa: CASSQPSGGFTDTQYF

j_gene: TRBJ1-1
d_gene: -
v_gene: TRBV19
CDR3aa: CASSIRFGRGMNTEAFF

j_gene: TRBJ2-3
d_gene: -
v_gene: TRBV7-9
CDR3aa: CASSSTLSTDTQYF

j_gene: TRBJ1-2
d_gene: TRBD1
v_gene: TRBV5-1
CDR3aa: CASSLQGSTGEAYGYTF

j_gene: TRBJ2-3
d_gene: -
v_gene: TRBV7-3
CDR3aa: CASSLERGTDTQYF

j_gene: TRBJ1-4
d_gene: -
v_gene: TRBV24-1
CDR3aa: CATRGGVYEKLFF

j_gene: TRBJ1-2
d_gene: TRBD1
v_gene: TRBV10-3
CDR3aa: CATTGQLYGYTF

j_gene: TRBJ2-1
d_gene: -
v_gene: TRBV7-2
CDR3aa: CASSPGRGSSYNEQFF

j_gene: TRBJ1-1
d_gene: TRBD1
v_gene: TRBV7-3
CDR3aa: CASSYTGGNTEAFF

j_gene: TRBJ2-3
d_gene: -
v_gene: TRBV5-6
CDR3aa: CASSLTTGSTDTQYF

j_gene: TRBJ1-6
d_gene: TRBD1
v_gene: TRBV7-9
CDR3aa: CASSERQGAGSPLHF

j_gene: TRBJ1-1
d_gene: -
v_gene: TRBV27
CDR3aa: CASSLTENTEAFF

j_gene: TRBJ2-3
d_gene: -
v_gene: TRBV12-5
CDR3aa: CASAVPGDTQYF

j_gene: TRBJ1-5
d_gene: -
v_gene: TRBV3-1/TRBV3-2
CDR3aa: CASSQTAGTGVSNQPQHF

j_gene: TRBJ2-3
d_gene: TRBD1
v_gene: TRBV7-9
CDR3aa: CASSHGTGAYDTDTQYF

j_gene: TRBJ1-3
d_gene: -
v_gene: TRBV25-1
CDR3aa: CASSARGAGNTIYF